The 17 T cell receptor beta chains below all came from one sample that was sequenced in a study of shared clonotypes between healthy human individuals. The assay was immunoSEQ multiplex PCR, and TCRdb's table has in-frame clones only and misses some. The table has a few million clones, around nine tenths seen once; the top ten hold roughly 0.13%. The specimen sequenced was naive CD4+ T cells sorted from blood. Subset described: CD45RA+ positively selected. Receptor source: a man between 18 and 35 years old in good health.

The chain combines TRBV2 with TRBJ1-5; TRBD1 aligns across 7 bases. This CDR3 has 16 residues. V dropped 7 bases and J dropped 4; count of bases not matched to a gene: 13. Germline CDR1 SNHLY, CDR2 FYNNEI. The CDR3 protein is CASTRQGMATNQPQHF. CDR3 sequence (DNA): TGTGCCAGCACCCGACAGGGCATGGCTACGAATCAGCCCCAGCATTTT.

The table lists this clone with a count of one. The rearrangement links TRBV6-1 to TRBJ1-2; no reliable D call. The V and J ends lost 3 bases and 7 bases respectively, with 18 bases between them. Germline values: CDR1 MNHNS, CDR2 SASEGT. The CDR3 runs to 15 residues. CDR3: CASSDWPLGGRGYTF. The CDR3 coding sequence is TGTGCCAGCAGTGATTGGCCCTTAGGCGGCCGTGGCTACACCTTC.

The V call is TRBV6-1, the J call TRBJ1-1; tentative D call: TRBD1 (5 bases). Trimming removed 8 bases at V and 5 bases at J, with 15 bases between. Germline V lookup: CDR1 MNHNS, CDR2 SASEGT. CDR3 length equals 13 residues. The CDR3 DNA reads as TGTGCCAGCGCCTGGGGGGTTGATACTGAAGCTTTCTTT. Protein product: CASAWGVDTEAFF.

The genes are TRBV19 and TRBJ1-4; 7 nucleotides align to TRBD1. Germline lookup yields CDR1 LNHDA and CDR2 SQIVND (reference sequence). The CDR3 extends over 16 amino acids. J gave up 6 bases and V 3 bases, and 10 bases lay outside the gene matches. In DNA, the CDR3 is TGTGCCAGTAGTATCGCCGGGACAGCGCCCTATGAAAAACTGTTTTTT. Translation: CASSIAGTAPYEKLFF.

Regarding this clone: Sequence at one end of the junction differs from germline and may be a read error. This rearrangement joins TRBV7-7 to TRBJ2-5, with D possibly being TRBD2 (6 bases). The length of the CDR3 is 15 residues. Germline loops: CDR1 SSHAT, CDR2 FNYEAQ (reference sequence). In DNA, the CDR3 is TGTGCTAGCAGCTTAGCCGGCCACCGGGGGGAGACCCAGTACTTC. Its protein is CASSLAGHRGETQYF.

The chain combines TRBV9 with TRBJ2-3; D is perhaps TRBD2 (6 bases). The V gene lost 4 bases and the J gene lost 4 bases, with 13 bases spanning the gap. Germline CDR1 and CDR2: SGDLS and YYNGEE. This CDR3 contains 14 residues. Here the CDR3 reads CASSHSGPPDTQYF. DNA for the CDR3: TGTGCCAGCAGCCACAGCGGGCCCCCAGATACGCAGTATTTT.

This sequence joins TRBV5-1 and TRBJ2-7; 16 positions agree with TRBD2. The junction had 14 bases not matched to a gene; V was cut back by 4 bases and J by 1 base. The CDR3 is 20 residues long. Germline assignment: CDR1 SGHRS and CDR2 YFSETQ. CDR3 in amino acids: CASSPGLAGGGRSTSYEQYF. Written as DNA, the CDR3 is TGCGCCAGCAGCCCGGGACTAGCGGGAGGGGGGCGTTCGACGTCCTACGAGCAGTACTTC.

The V call is TRBV6-6, the J call TRBJ2-7, with TRBD1 as a possible D gene (6 bases). Trimming removed 8 bases from V and 2 bases from J, with 19 bases in between. Looked up from germline, CDR1 is MNHNY and CDR2 is SVGAGI (reference sequence). This CDR3 is built from 15 residues. The CDR3 DNA sequence: TGTGCCAGCCGAAGGGGGTTGCGAGCGCCCTACGAGCAGTACTTC. The encoded protein is CASRRGLRAPYEQYF.

To note about this clone: Other DNA sequences in the same sample also yield this CDR3. The V gene is TRBV11-3, the J gene TRBJ2-1; D might be TRBD2 (6 bases). Looked up from germline, CDR1 is SGHNT and CDR2 is YENEEA. The V end was cut by 3 bases, the J end by 9 bases, with 12 bases between. CDR3 length: 13 amino acids. CDR3 amino acids: CASSLDGGGEQFF. CDR3 in DNA: TGTGCCAGCAGCTTGGACGGGGGTGGTGAGCAGTTCTTC.

This rearrangement joins TRBV30 to TRBJ2-3; a possible D gene is TRBD2 (6 bases). Germline loops: CDR1 GTSNPN, CDR2 SVGIG (reference sequence). CDR3 size: 14 residues. V dropped 1 base and J dropped 2 bases, with 10 bases sitting between them. The CDR3 coding sequence is TGTGCCTGGAGTGCGCGGGGAATCACAGATACGCAGTATTTT. Residues: CAWSARGITDTQYF.

This rearrangement joins TRBV4-3 to TRBJ2-3; 9 nucleotides match TRBD2. This CDR3 is built from 17 residues. The germline V gene encodes CDR1 LGHNA and CDR2 YSLEER. V lost 0 bases to trimming and J lost 2 bases; unmatched junction nucleotides: 6. CDR3 nucleotide sequence: TGCGCCAGCAGCCAAGATTCGCGACTAGCGGTCACAGATACGCAGTATTTT. This codes for CASSQDSRLAVTDTQYF.

The rearrangement links TRBV7-2 to TRBJ1-2; D is undetermined. Trimming shortened V by 1 base and J by 1 base, and 7 bases separated the two germline ends. The CDR3 has 14 amino acids. The germline V gene encodes CDR1 SGHTA and CDR2 FQGNSA. CDR3 loop: CASSLGASNYGYTF. The CDR3 region has the DNA TGTGCCAGCAGCTTAGGGGCCAGTAACTATGGCTACACCTTC.

The CDR3 DNA follows: TGTGCCACCGGTTTTGAACAAGGCTTTAACACTGGAAACACCATATATTTT. Translation: CATGFEQGFNTGNTIYF. The V gene is TRBV15, the J gene TRBJ1-3, with D hard to call. Germline-derived CDR1 and CDR2 are LNHNV and YYDKDF (reference sequence). The CDR3 has 17 amino acids. V was clipped by 8 bases and J by 2 bases, with 22 bases between them.

J is TRBJ2-1 and V is TRBV5-3, with a tentative D call TRBD1 (5 bases). TRBV5-3 is given ORF status, its function remaining uncertain. The CDR3 sequence is 16 residues long. The V and J ends lost 3 bases and 0 bases respectively, with 13 bases between them. In DNA form, the CDR3 reads TGTGCCAGAAGCTCCGGACATTTGAGCTCCTACAATGAGCAGTTCTTC. Translated, it gives CARSSGHLSSYNEQFF.

The chain couples TRBV5-1 to TRBJ2-5; perhaps D is TRBD1 or TRBD2 (6 bases each). This CDR3 spans 16 amino acids. Looked up from germline, CDR1 is SGHRS and CDR2 is YFSETQ. V shed 1 base and J shed 1 base, with 14 bases lying between them. CDR3 sequence (DNA): TGCGCCAGCAGCTTGTCGATAGGGGGGCTCCAAGAGACCCAGTACTTC. Residues: CASSLSIGGLQETQYF.

In the case of this clone: Other DNA sequences within the sample encode an identical CDR3. This chain connects TRBV2 to TRBJ2-6; no clear D gene. Germline assignment: CDR1 SNHLY and CDR2 FYNNEI. The CDR3 length is 14 residues. With 3 bases removed from V and 0 bases from J, the gap between germline ends came to 3 bases. The CDR3: CASSESSGANVLTF. CDR3 sequence (DNA): TGTGCCAGCAGTGAGTCCTCTGGGGCCAACGTCCTGACTTTC.

This clone was counted between two and nine times. The genes are TRBV7-9 and TRBJ1-2; 7 positions agree with TRBD1. CDR3 length equals 14 residues. Per the germline V gene, CDR1 is SEHNR and CDR2 is FQNEAQ (reference sequence). Losses at the gene ends were 5 bases for V and 8 bases for J; bases not matched to a gene: 11. The CDR3 DNA reads TGTGCCAGCAGCCCAACCGACAGGGTATTGGGCTACACCTTC. Its translation is CASSPTDRVLGYTF.